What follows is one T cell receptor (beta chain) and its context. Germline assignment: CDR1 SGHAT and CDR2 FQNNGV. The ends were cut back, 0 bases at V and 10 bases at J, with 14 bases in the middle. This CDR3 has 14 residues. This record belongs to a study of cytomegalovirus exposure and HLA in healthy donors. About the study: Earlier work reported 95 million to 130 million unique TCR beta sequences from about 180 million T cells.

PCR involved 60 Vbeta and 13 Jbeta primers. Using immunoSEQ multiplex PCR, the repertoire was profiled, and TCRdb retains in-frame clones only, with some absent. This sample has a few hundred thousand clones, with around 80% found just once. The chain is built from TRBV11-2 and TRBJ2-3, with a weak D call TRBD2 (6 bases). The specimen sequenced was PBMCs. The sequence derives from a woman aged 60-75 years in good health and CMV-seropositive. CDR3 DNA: TGTGCCAGCAGCTTAGAGTCGTCGACTAGGGCGCAGTATTTT. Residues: CASSLESSTRAQYF.